This T cell receptor (beta chain) was found in a study of T cell responses to AZD1222 COVID-19 vaccine. Libraries were prepared by immunoSEQ multiplex PCR; TCRdb keeps only in-frame clonotypes and omits some of them. The data contain 120,000 or so clones, 75% to 95% of them singletons. J was trimmed by 5 bases and V by 0 bases; bases with no gene match: 3. Germline assignment: CDR1 MNHEY and CDR2 SVGAGI. The CDR3 has 14 residues. This receptor was taken from an adult in good health. The chain recombines TRBV6-5 with TRBJ1-1; 7 nucleotides agree with TRBD1. Here the sequenced sample was peripheral blood, taken on day 0 of AZD1222 vaccination. CDR3 loop: CASSYSGGETEAFF. As DNA, the CDR3 is TGTGCCAGCAGTTACTCAGGGGGCGAAACTGAAGCTTTCTTT.